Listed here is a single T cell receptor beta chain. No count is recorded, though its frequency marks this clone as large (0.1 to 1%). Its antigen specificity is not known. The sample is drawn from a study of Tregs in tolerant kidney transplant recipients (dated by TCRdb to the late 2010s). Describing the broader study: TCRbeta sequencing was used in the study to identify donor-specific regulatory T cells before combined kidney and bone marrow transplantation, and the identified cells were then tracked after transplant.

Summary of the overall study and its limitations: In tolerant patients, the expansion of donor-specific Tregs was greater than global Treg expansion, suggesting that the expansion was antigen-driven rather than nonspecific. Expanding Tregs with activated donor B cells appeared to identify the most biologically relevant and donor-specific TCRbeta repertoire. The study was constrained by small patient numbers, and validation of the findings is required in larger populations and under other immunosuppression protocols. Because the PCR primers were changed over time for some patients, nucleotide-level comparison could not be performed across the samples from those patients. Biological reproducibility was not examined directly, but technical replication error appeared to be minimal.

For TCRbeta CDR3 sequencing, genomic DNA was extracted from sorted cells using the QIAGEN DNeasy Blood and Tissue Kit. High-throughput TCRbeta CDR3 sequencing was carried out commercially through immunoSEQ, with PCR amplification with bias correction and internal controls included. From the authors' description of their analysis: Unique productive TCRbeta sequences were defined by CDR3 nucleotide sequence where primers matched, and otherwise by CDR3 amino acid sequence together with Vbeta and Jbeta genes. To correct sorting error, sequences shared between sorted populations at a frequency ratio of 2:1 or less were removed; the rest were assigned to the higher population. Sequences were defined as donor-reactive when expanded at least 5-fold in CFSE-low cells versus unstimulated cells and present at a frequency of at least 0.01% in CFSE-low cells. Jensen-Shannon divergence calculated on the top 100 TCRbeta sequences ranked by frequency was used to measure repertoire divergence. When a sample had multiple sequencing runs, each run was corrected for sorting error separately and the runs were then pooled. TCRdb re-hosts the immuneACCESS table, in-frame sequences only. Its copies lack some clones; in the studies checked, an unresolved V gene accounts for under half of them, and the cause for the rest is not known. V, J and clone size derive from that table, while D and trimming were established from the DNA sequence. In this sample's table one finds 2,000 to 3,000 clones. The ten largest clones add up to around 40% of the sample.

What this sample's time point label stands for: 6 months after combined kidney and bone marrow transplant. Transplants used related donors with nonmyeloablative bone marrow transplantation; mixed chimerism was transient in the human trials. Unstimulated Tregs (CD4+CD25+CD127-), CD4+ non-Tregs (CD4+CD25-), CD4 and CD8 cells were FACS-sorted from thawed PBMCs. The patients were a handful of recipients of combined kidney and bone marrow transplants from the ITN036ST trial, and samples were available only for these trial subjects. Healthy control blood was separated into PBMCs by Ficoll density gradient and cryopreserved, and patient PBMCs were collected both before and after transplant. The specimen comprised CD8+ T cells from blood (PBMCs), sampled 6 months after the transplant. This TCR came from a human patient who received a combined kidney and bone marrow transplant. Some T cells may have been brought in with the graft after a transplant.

CDR3 DNA, as far as it was read: TGCGCCAGCAGCCAAGGCCCGCAGGGAAGAATGTACGAG. Its protein product is CASSQGPQGRMYE. The entire CDR3 reads CASSQGPQGRMYEQYF. The sequence links TRBV4-1 to TRBJ2-7, with TRBD1 tentatively as D gene (5 bases match). The read terminates 3 residues before the CDR3 end, so the remaining end is supplied by the germline J gene. V lost 1 base and J lost 4 bases; the stretch between them is 17 bases long. Spanning cysteine to phenylalanine, the CDR3 consists of 16 amino acids. Only the CDR3 bases that were read are kept: 39 of them, in frame from base 1. Looking up the germline V gene yields CDR1 MGHRA and CDR2 YSYEKL.